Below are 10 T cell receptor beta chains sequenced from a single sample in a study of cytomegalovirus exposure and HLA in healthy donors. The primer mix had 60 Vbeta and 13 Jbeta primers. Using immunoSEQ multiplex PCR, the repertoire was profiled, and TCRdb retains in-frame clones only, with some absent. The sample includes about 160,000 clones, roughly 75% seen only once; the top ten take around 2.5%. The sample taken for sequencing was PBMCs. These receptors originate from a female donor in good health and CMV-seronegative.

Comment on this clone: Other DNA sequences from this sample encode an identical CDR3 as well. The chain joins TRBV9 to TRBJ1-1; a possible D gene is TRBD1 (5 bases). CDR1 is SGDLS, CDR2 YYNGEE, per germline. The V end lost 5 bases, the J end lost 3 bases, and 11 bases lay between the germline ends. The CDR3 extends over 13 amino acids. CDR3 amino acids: CASRGTGDTEAFF. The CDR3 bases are TGTGCCAGCAGGGGGACGGGAGACACTGAAGCTTTCTTT.

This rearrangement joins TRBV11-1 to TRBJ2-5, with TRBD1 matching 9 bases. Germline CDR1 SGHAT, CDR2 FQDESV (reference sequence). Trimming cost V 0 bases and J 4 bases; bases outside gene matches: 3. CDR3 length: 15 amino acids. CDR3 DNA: TGTGCCAGCAGCTTAGCGTGGACAGGGGCAGAGACCCAGTACTTC. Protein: CASSLAWTGAETQYF.

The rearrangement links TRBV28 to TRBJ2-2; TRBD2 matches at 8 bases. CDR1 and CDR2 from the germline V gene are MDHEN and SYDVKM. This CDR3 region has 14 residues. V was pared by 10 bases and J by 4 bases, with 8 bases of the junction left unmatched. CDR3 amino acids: CAIRDAGGTGELFF. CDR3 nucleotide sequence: TGTGCCATCAGGGACGCGGGGGGCACCGGGGAGCTGTTTTTT.

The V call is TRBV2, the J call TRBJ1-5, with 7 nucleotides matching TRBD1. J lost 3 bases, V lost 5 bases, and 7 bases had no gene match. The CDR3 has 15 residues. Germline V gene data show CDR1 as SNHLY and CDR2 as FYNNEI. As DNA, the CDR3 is TGTGCCAGCAGTCCCGGACAGGCACTCAATCAGCCCCAGCATTTT. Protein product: CASSPGQALNQPQHF.

The CDR3 is CAISKEGSYEQYF. CDR3 bases: TGTGCCATCAGTAAGGAGGGTTCCTACGAGCAGTACTTC. The V gene is TRBV10-3, the J gene TRBJ2-7, with TRBD2 as a possible D gene (6 bases). The germline gives CDR1 ENHRY, CDR2 SYGVKD. V was clipped by 5 bases and J by 1 base, with 9 bases between them. The CDR3 contains 13 residues.

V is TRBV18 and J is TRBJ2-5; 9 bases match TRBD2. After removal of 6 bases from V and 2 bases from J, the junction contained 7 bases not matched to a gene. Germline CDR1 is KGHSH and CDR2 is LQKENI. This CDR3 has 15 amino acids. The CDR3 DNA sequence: TGTGCCAGCTCCCAAATTAGCGGGGGTCAAGAGACCCAGTACTTC. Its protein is CASSQISGGQETQYF.

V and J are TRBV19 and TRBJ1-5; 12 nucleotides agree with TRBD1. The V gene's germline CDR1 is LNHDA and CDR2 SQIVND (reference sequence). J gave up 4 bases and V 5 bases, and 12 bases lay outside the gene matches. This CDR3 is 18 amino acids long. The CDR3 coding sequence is TGTGCCAGTAGTGCTCCCGGGACAGGGGGCTTGTGGAATCAGCCCCAGCATTTT. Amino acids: CASSAPGTGGLWNQPQHF.

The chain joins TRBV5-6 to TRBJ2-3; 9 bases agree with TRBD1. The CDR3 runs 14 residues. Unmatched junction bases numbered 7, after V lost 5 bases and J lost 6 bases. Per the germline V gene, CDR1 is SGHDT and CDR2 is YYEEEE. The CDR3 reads CASRSQGARDTQYF. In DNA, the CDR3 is TGTGCCAGCAGATCACAGGGGGCTCGGGATACGCAGTATTTT.

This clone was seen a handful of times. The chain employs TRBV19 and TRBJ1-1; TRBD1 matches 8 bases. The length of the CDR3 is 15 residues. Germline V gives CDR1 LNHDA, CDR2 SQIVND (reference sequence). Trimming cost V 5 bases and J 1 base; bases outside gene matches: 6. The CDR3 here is CASSSDRGWNTEAFF. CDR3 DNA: TGTGCCAGTAGTTCCGACAGGGGTTGGAACACTGAAGCTTTCTTT.

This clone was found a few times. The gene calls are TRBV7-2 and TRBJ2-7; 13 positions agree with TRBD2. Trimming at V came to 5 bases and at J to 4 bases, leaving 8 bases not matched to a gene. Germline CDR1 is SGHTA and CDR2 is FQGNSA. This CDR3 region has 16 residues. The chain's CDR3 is CASSPRLAGGKYEQYF. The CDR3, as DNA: TGTGCCAGCAGCCCTAGACTAGCGGGAGGAAAGTACGAGCAGTACTTC.